A selection of T cell receptor beta chains follows, all from one sample in a study of OX40 agonist ivuxolimab in advanced cancers. The protocol was immunoSEQ multiplex PCR, while the TCRdb copy is restricted to in-frame clones and leaves out a portion. Of 25,000 to 35,000 clones in the sample, about 83% are singletons; the top ten hold about a fifth. Source: CD4+ or CD8+ T cells sorted from blood, taken in a trial of the OX40 agonist ivuxolimab. Every receptor here comes from an adult with an advanced solid tumor such as melanoma, head and neck, liver or kidney cancer. The CDR3 runs from the conserved cysteine through the conserved F or W. The D gene is left open where the match is weak. Some rows mark clone size as missing; the rest say once, few, many or name a class of expanded clone.

NA,NA,TRBJ1-1,TRBV4-1,CASSLGPEAFF,TGCGCCAGCAGCCTAGGCCCTGAAGCTTTCTTT
few,NA,TRBJ1-1,TRBV6-4,CASSDQESTEAFF,TGTGCCAGCAGTGACCAGGAAAGCACTGAAGCTTTCTTT
once,NA,TRBJ1-3,TRBV10-3,CAISEIGVGGITGNTIYF,TGTGCCATCAGTGAGATTGGCGTAGGGGGAATCACTGGAAACACCATATATTTT
NA,TRBD1,TRBJ2-7,TRBV2,CASGDLGQGYEQYF,TGTGCCAGCGGCGACTTGGGACAGGGTTACGAGCAGTACTTC
NA,NA,TRBJ2-1,TRBV6-1,CASTSWRVNEQFF,TGTGCCAGCACATCTTGGAGGGTCAATGAGCAGTTCTTC
NA,NA,TRBJ1-2,TRBV4-1,CASSPSPGHSSYGYTF,TGCGCCAGCAGCCCTTCTCCGGGACACTCATCCTATGGCTACACCTTC
NA,NA,TRBJ1-1,TRBV9,CASSVDGGNTEAFF,TGTGCCAGCAGCGTAGACGGGGGGAACACTGAAGCTTTCTTT
NA,NA,TRBJ2-7,TRBV28,CASSWGYEQYF,TGTGCCAGCAGTTGGGGCTACGAGCAGTACTTC
NA,TRBD1,TRBJ1-5,TRBV6-1,CASSKQGAAQPQHF,TGTGCCAGCAGTAAACAGGGGGCGGCTCAGCCCCAGCATTTT
NA,NA,TRBJ1-1,TRBV5-1,CASSLYVALNTEAFF,TGCGCCAGCAGCTTGTACGTAGCCTTGAACACTGAAGCTTTCTTT
NA,TRBD1,TRBJ1-2,TRBV7-9,CASSDQGQGFYGYTF,TGTGCCAGCTCAGACCAGGGACAGGGGTTCTATGGCTACACCTTC
once,TRBD1,TRBJ2-6,TRBV5-1,CASSLGTGVTGANVLTF,TGCGCCAGCAGCCTTGGGACAGGGGTAACTGGGGCCAACGTCCTGACTTTC
NA,NA,TRBJ1-1,TRBV7-9,CASTFSNTEAFF,TGTGCCAGCACCTTCTCAAACACTGAAGCTTTCTTT
NA,NA,TRBJ2-1,TRBV4-1,CASSQGPGDEQFF,TGCGCCAGCAGCCAAGGGCCAGGGGATGAGCAGTTCTTC
NA,NA,TRBJ2-7,TRBV10-1,CARFDPTYEQYF,TGCGCCAGGTTTGATCCTACCTACGAGCAGTACTTC
few,TRBD1,TRBJ1-1,TRBV7-3,CASSLKGQGTEAFF,TGTGCCAGCAGCTTAAAGGGACAGGGTACTGAAGCTTTCTTT
NA,TRBD1,TRBJ1-6,TRBV28,CASSLRTGSSPLHF,TGTGCCAGCAGTTTGAGGACAGGGTCTTCACCCCTCCACTTT
NA,TRBD2,TRBJ2-5,TRBV7-6,CASSLASVAGGRHDFETQYF,TGTGCCAGCAGCTTAGCGTCGGTAGCGGGGGGCCGCCATGATTTTGAGACCCAGTACTTC
NA,NA,TRBJ2-1,TRBV7-9,CASSYPVRGSEQFF,TGTGCCAGCAGCTACCCGGTCCGGGGTAGTGAGCAGTTCTTC
NA,NA,TRBJ2-7,TRBV7-9,CASSFGVYEQYF,TGTGCCAGCAGCTTTGGGGTGTACGAGCAGTACTTC
NA,TRBD1,TRBJ2-3,TRBV28,CASRRTGGRDTQYF,TGTGCCAGCAGGAGGACAGGGGGTAGAGATACGCAGTATTTT
NA,NA,TRBJ1-1,TRBV9,CASSPRLGGYEAFF,TGTGCCAGCAGCCCCCGATTAGGGGGTTATGAAGCTTTCTTT
NA,NA,TRBJ2-1,TRBV19,CASSQRGSSYNEQFF,TGTGCCAGTAGCCAGAGGGGGAGCTCCTACAATGAGCAGTTCTTC
NA,TRBD1,TRBJ1-4,TRBV9,CASSPGQGAQEKLFF,TGTGCCAGCAGCCCCGGACAGGGGGCCCAGGAAAAACTGTTTTTT
NA,NA,TRBJ2-2,TRBV9,CASREGALGTGELFF,TGTGCCAGCAGGGAGGGTGCGTTAGGCACCGGGGAGCTGTTTTTT
NA,TRBD2,TRBJ2-3,TRBV5-4,CASGNGAGVGTDTQYF,TGTGCCAGCGGAAATGGAGCGGGGGTGGGCACAGATACGCAGTATTTT
once,TRBD1,TRBJ1-4,TRBV30,CAWSPGQNEKLFF,TGTGCCTGGAGTCCGGGACAGAATGAAAAACTGTTTTTT
NA,TRBD1,TRBJ2-1,TRBV6-1,CASNGRGYNEQFF,TGTGCCAGCAATGGCAGGGGGTACAATGAGCAGTTCTTC
NA,NA,TRBJ2-7,TRBV11-2,CASSPATGFEQYF,TGTGCCAGCAGCCCGGCCACAGGGTTCGAGCAGTACTTC
NA,NA,TRBJ2-1,TRBV9,CASSVGDSWSYNEQFF,TGTGCCAGCAGCGTAGGGGATAGCTGGTCCTACAATGAGCAGTTCTTC
NA,NA,TRBJ1-5,TRBV7-9,CASSFSGTGVNQPQHF,TGTGCCAGCAGCTTTTCCGGGACGGGGGTTAATCAGCCCCAGCATTTT
NA,TRBD1,TRBJ2-3,TRBV9,CASSAPGRGQDTQYF,TGTGCCAGCAGCGCCCCAGGCAGGGGGCAAGATACGCAGTATTTT
NA,NA,TRBJ2-2,TRBV2,CASSGDSSNTGELFF,TGTGCCAGCAGCGGTGACAGTTCGAACACCGGGGAGCTGTTTTTT
NA,NA,TRBJ1-2,TRBV5-1,CASSPSWGENGYTF,TGCGCCAGCAGCCCATCGTGGGGGGAGAATGGCTACACCTTC
NA,NA,TRBJ1-4,TRBV11-2,CASSLEGGDREKLFF,TGTGCCAGCAGCTTAGAAGGCGGGGACCGTGAAAAACTGTTTTTT
once,NA,TRBJ1-1,TRBV6-5,CASSYSDGYTEAFF,TGTGCCAGCAGTTACTCGGACGGGTACACTGAAGCTTTCTTT
NA,TRBD1,TRBJ2-1,TRBV4-1,CASSQTGASYNEQFF,TGCGCCAGCAGCCAAACAGGGGCATCCTACAATGAGCAGTTCTTC
NA,TRBD1,TRBJ2-7,TRBV2,CASSEETGASYEQYF,TGTGCCAGCAGTGAGGAGACAGGGGCATCCTACGAGCAGTACTTC
NA,NA,TRBJ2-7,TRBV30,CAWSVAGYEQYF,TGTGCCTGGAGTGTGGCAGGGTACGAGCAGTACTTC
NA,NA,TRBJ1-6,TRBV9,CASSAWDGNNSPLHF,TGTGCCAGCAGCGCCTGGGACGGGAATAATTCACCCCTCCACTTT
NA,TRBD2,TRBJ2-5,TRBV9,CASSVTSGGRETQYF,TGTGCCAGCAGCGTAACCAGCGGGGGCCGAGAGACCCAGTACTTC
NA,NA,TRBJ2-3,TRBV18,CASSPQGGTDTQYF,TGTGCCAGCTCACCACAGGGCGGGACAGATACGCAGTATTTT
NA,NA,TRBJ2-7,TRBV7-9,CASSPRQGSASYEQYF,TGTGCCAGCAGCCCCCGTCAGGGTAGCGCATCCTACGAGCAGTACTTC
NA,NA,TRBJ2-1,TRBV5-1,CASSFNPDLPRFF,TGCGCCAGCAGCTTCAATCCCGACCTCCCGAGGTTCTTC
NA,TRBD1,TRBJ2-7,TRBV19,CASSPGTGGYEQYF,TGTGCCAGTAGTCCCGGGACAGGGGGCTACGAGCAGTACTTC
NA,TRBD2,TRBJ2-3,TRBV5-4,CASSPGLADTDTQYF,TGTGCCAGCAGCCCGGGACTAGCAGACACAGATACGCAGTATTTT
NA,TRBD2,TRBJ2-3,TRBV29-1,CSVEDLGRVTDTQYF,TGCAGCGTTGAAGATCTGGGGAGGGTCACAGATACGCAGTATTTT
NA,NA,TRBJ2-7,TRBV10-3,CAISPDSRMGPSYYEQYF,TGTGCCATCAGCCCGGACAGTCGAATGGGGCCTTCCTACTACGAGCAGTACTTC
NA,NA,TRBJ2-1,TRBV2,CASKGRYNEQFF,TGTGCCAGCAAAGGCCGGTACAATGAGCAGTTCTTC